The 8 T cell receptor beta chains below come from one sample, sequenced in a study of blood T cell repertoires in COVID-19 (dated by TCRdb to the early 2020s). Libraries were prepared through the immunoSEQ multiplex PCR assay. Held by TCRdb, this immuneACCESS table contains in-frame sequences only and omits some clones. Under half of the omission traces to an unresolved V gene where checked; the cause of the rest is unknown. This sample holds 260,000 or so clones; roughly 79% were observed only once. The ten most abundant clones make up around 7% of the sample. Sequenced sample: peripheral blood. The receptors derive from a woman aged 80 or over with COVID-19, enrolled during active disease.

The V call is TRBV24-1, the J call TRBJ2-2; TRBD1 might be the D (6 bases). Trimming shortened V by 2 bases and J by 4 bases, and 10 bases separated the two germline ends. Germline CDR1 and CDR2: KGHDR and SFDVKD. CDR3 length equals 15 residues. CDR3 coding DNA: TGTGCCACCAGTGATTCCAGGGGTACCACCGGGGAGCTGTTTTTT. It codes for CATSDSRGTTGELFF.

The chain has TRBV23-1 and TRBJ1-1, with a weak D call TRBD1 (6 bases). TRBV23-1 is annotated as an ORF whose role is uncertain. V was clipped by 0 bases and J by 1 base, with 15 bases between them. This CDR3 comprises 17 residues. This chain's CDR3 is CASSQSSSRRGNTEAFF. The CDR3, as DNA: TGCGCCAGCAGTCAATCAAGCTCGCGCAGGGGGAACACTGAAGCTTTCTTT.

The CDR3 DNA reads TGCAGCGTCAATACACAGGGAATTCTTGGCTACACCTTC. Its protein product is CSVNTQGILGYTF. The chain couples TRBV29-1 to TRBJ1-2; weak D call: TRBD1 (6 bases). The CDR3 extends over 13 amino acids. CDR1 and CDR2 from the germline V gene are SQVTM and ANQGSEA. V was cut by 6 bases and J by 7 bases, with 18 bases left in between.

The chain links TRBV3-1 (or the pseudogene TRBV3-2) to TRBJ2-7; maybe TRBD2 (5 bases). CDR1 and CDR2 (germline): LGHDT, YNNKEL (reference sequence). The ends were cut back, 1 base at V and 3 bases at J, with 7 bases in the middle. The CDR3 has 13 amino acids. The CDR3 DNA reads TGTGCCAGCAGCCAAGGACTACTCTACGAGCAGTACTTC. It is translated as CASSQGLLYEQYF.

The V gene is TRBV24-1, the J gene TRBJ1-6; D is ambiguous. Germline lookup yields CDR1 KGHDR and CDR2 SFDVKD. The CDR3 extends over 13 amino acids. The germline V and J ends were trimmed by 4 bases and 10 bases, with 10 bases remaining between them. The CDR3 loop is CATSERVGSPLHF. The CDR3 DNA reads as TGTGCCACCAGTGAGCGGGTTGGCTCACCCCTCCACTTT.

This chain connects TRBV19 to TRBJ2-6; TRBD1 matches 7 bases. The V and J ends lost 7 bases and 0 bases, in that order; junction bases with no gene match: 18. The CDR3 spans 20 residues. CDR1 LNHDA and CDR2 SQIVND come from the germline V gene (reference sequence). The CDR3 reads CASTPRPGTVGSSGANVLTF. The CDR3, as DNA: TGTGCCAGTACCCCTCGTCCCGGGACAGTAGGGAGCTCTGGGGCCAACGTCCTGACTTTC.

The sample holds a few counts of this clone. The CDR3 DNA is TGTGCCAGCAGCTTATTAGAGACAACTGCCACTGAAGCTTTCTTT. Its protein product is CASSLLETTATEAFF. V gene TRBV5-6 combines with J gene TRBJ1-1; no clear D. This CDR3 contains 15 residues. Germline-derived CDR1 and CDR2 are SGHDT and YYEEEE. The ends were cut back, 2 bases at V and 4 bases at J, with 15 bases in the middle.

The chain uses TRBV4-3 and TRBJ1-2, with TRBD1 identical over 7 bases. This CDR3 has 14 residues. Germline lookup yields CDR1 LGHNA and CDR2 YSLEER. Trimming removed 0 bases from V and 9 bases from J; junction bases left unmatched: 7. CDR3 in amino acids: CASSQEWDSSRYTF. The DNA for the CDR3 is TGCGCCAGCAGCCAAGAATGGGACAGTTCCCGCTACACCTTC.